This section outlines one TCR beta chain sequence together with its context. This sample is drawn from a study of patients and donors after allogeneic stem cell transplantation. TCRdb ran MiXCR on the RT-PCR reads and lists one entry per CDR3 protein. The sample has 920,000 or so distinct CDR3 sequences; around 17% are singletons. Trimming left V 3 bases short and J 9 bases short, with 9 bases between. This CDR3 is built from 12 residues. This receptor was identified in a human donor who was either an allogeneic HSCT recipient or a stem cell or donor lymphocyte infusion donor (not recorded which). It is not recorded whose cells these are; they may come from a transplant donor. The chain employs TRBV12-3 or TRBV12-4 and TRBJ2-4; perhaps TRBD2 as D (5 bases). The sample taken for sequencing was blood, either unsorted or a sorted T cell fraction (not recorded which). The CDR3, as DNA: TGTGCCAGCAGTTTCGGGGTTGGCATTCAGTACTTC. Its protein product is CASSFGVGIQYF.